This TCR beta chain was retrieved from a study of cytomegalovirus exposure and HLA in healthy donors. Whole-study results and caveats: Later analysis associated a missense DCLRE1C variant with TCR beta V- and J-gene trimming. Reports showed the classifier diagnosing cytomegalovirus status with high specificity and sensitivity.

PCR used 60 Vbeta primers and 13 Jbeta primers. This table comes from immunoSEQ multiplex PCR, and its TCRdb copy is limited to in-frame clones, with some not included. The sample comprises about 61,000 clones, over 75% of which are singletons, and approximately 1.4% rests with the top ten. As regards this clone: Antigen: not known.

Healthy bone marrow donors formed the donor group. The TCR originated in a man between 18 and 29 years old in good health and CMV-seronegative. The sample comprised PBMCs.

CDR3 sequence (DNA): TGCGCCAGCAGCTCAGCGATTTATGGCTACACCTTC. It specifies CASSSAIYGYTF. V and J are TRBV5-1 and TRBJ1-2; D is undetermined. The CDR3 is 12 amino acids. The germline V gene has CDR1 SGHRS and CDR2 YFSETQ. Trimming shortened V by 3 bases and J by 5 bases, and 8 bases separated the two germline ends.